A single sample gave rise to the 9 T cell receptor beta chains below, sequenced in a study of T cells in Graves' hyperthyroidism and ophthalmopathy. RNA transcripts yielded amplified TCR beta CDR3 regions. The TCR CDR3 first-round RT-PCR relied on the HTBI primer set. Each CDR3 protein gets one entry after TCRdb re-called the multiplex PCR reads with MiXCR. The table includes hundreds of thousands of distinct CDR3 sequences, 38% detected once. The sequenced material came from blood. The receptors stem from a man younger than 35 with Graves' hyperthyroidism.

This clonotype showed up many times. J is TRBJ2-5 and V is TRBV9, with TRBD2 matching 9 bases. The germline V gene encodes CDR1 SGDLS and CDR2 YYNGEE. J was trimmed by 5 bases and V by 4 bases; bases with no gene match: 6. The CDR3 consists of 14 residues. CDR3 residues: CASSLAGQGETQYF. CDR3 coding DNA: TGTGCCAGCAGCCTAGCGGGGCAAGGGGAGACCCAGTACTTC.

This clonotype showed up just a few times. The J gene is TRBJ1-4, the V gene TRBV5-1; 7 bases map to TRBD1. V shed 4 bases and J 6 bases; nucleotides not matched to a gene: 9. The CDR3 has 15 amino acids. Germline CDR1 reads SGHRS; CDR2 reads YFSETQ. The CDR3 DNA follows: TGCGCCAGCAGCACCTCCGGACAGGCGGATGAAAAACTGTTTTTT. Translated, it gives CASSTSGQADEKLFF.

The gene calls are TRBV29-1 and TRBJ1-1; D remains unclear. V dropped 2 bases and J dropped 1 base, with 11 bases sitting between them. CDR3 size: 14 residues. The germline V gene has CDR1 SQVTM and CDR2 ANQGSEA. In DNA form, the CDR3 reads TGCAGCGTTGAAAAAGGGCAGACGAACACTGAAGCTTTCTTT. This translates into CSVEKGQTNTEAFF.

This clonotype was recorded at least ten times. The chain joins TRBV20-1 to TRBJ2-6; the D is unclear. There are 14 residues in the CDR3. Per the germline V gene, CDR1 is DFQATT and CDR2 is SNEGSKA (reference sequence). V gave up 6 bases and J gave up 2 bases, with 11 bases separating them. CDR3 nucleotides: TGCAGTGCCTCTAGAGATCCTGGGGCCAACGTCCTGACTTTC. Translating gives CSASRDPGANVLTF.

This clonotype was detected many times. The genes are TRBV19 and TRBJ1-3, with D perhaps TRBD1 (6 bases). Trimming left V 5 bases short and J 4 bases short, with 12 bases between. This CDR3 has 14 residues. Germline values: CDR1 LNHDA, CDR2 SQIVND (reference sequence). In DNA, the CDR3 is TGTGCCAGTAGTCCGGGGACATCGGGAAACACCATATATTTT. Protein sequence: CASSPGTSGNTIYF. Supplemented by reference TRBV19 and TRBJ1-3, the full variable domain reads DGGITQSPKYLFRKEGQNVTLSCEQNLNHDAMYWYRQDPGQGLRLIYYSQIVNDFQKGDIAEGYSVSREKKESFPLTVTSAQKNPTAFYLCASSPGTSGNTIYFGEGSWLTVV.

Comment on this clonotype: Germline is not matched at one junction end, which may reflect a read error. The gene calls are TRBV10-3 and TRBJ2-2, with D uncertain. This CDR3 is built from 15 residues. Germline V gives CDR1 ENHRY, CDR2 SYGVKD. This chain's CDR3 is CAISAGLTSTGELFF. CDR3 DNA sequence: TGTGCCATTAGTGCTGGATTGACGAGCACCGGGGAGCTGTTTTTT.

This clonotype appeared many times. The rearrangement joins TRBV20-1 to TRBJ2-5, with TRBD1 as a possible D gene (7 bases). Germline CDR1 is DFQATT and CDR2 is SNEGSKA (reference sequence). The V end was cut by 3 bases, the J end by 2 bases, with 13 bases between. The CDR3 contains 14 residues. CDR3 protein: CSARSGGTQETQYF. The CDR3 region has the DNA TGCAGTGCTAGGTCAGGGGGGACACAAGAGACCCAGTACTTC.

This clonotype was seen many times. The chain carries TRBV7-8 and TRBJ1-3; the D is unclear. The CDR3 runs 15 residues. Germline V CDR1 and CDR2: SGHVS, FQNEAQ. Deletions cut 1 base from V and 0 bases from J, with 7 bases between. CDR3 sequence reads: CASSLVAGSGNTIYF. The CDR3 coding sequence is TGTGCCAGCAGCTTAGTGGCAGGCTCTGGAAACACCATATATTTT. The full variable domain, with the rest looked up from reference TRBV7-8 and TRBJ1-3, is GAGVSQSPRYKVAKRGQDVALRCDPISGHVSLFWYQQALGQGPEFLTYFQNEAQLDKSGLPSDRFFAERPEGSVSTLKIQRTQQEDSAVYLCASSLVAGSGNTIYFGEGSWLTVV.

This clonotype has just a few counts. The CDR3 protein is CATRKGTENTEAFF. DNA of the CDR3: TGTGCCACAAGGAAGGGGACAGAGAACACTGAAGCTTTCTTT. J is TRBJ1-1 and V is TRBV5-3; 7 nucleotides agree with TRBD1. TRBV5-3 is filed as an ORF, its function uncertain. This CDR3 contains 14 residues. The junction had 9 bases not matched to a gene; V was cut back by 9 bases and J by 1 base.